This T cell receptor beta chain was documented in a study of T cells in Graves' hyperthyroidism and ophthalmopathy. RNA transcripts were the template for amplifying TCR beta CDR3 regions. First-round RT-PCR targeting the TCR CDR3 was performed with the HTBI primer set. TCRdb called the multiplex PCR reads again in MiXCR, with one record for every CDR3 protein. The sample lists over 700,000 distinct CDR3 sequences; around 20% were seen once. This clonotype was counted between two and nine times. The CDR3 has 17 amino acids. Trimming removed 3 bases from V and 4 bases from J; junction bases left unmatched: 13. Germline V gene data show CDR1 as KGHSH and CDR2 as LQKENI.

This chain joins TRBV18 and TRBJ1-2; 8 bases map to TRBD1. The sequence came from a woman aged 50 to 60 with Graves' hyperthyroidism that later progressed to Graves' ophthalmopathy. The sequencing sample was made of blood. The CDR3 is CASSPQRTGRGVYGYTF. The DNA of the CDR3 is TGTGCCAGCTCACCCCAACGGACAGGGAGGGGAGTCTATGGCTACACCTTC.